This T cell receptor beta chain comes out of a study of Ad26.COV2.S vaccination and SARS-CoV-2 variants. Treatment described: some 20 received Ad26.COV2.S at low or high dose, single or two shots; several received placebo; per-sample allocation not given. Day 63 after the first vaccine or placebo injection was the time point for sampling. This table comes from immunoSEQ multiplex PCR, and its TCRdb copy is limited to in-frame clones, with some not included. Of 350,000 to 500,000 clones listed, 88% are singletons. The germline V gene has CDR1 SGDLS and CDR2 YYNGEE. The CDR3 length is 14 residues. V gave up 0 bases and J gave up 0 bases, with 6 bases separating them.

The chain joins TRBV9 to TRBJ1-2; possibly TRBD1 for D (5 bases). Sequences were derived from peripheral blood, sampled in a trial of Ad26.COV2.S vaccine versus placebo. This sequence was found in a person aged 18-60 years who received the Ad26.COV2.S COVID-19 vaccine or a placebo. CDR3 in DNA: TGTGCCAGCAGCGTAGAGGGGACTAACTATGGCTACACCTTC. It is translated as CASSVEGTNYGYTF.